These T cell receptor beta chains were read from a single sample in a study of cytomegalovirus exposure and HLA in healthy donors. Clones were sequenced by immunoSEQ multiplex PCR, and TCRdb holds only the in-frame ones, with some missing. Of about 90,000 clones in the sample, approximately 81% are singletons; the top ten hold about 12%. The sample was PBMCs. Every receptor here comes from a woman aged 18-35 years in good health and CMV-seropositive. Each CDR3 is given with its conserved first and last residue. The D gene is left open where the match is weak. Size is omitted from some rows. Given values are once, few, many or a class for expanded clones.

CDR3 DNA: TGCGCCAGCAGCCATCCCGACAGGAACACTGAAGCTTTCTTT
CDR3 protein: CASSHPDRNTEAFF
D gene: NA
J gene: TRBJ1-1
clone size: once
V gene: TRBV4-1

CDR3 DNA: TGTGCCAGCAGCCGCCAAGGGGGAGGGGGCTATGGCTACACCTTC
CDR3 protein: CASSRQGGGGYGYTF
D gene: NA
J gene: TRBJ1-2
clone size: NA
V gene: TRBV6-5

CDR3 DNA: TGTGCCATCAGTGAGTCAGGGGCCGGGGAGCTGTTTTTT
CDR3 protein: CAISESGAGELFF
D gene: NA
J gene: TRBJ2-2
clone size: once
V gene: TRBV10-3

CDR3 DNA: TGTGCCAGCAGTATTCTAGCGGGGGGGTCGCACGAGCAGTACTTC
CDR3 protein: CASSILAGGSHEQYF
D gene: TRBD2
J gene: TRBJ2-7
clone size: once
V gene: TRBV6-5

CDR3 DNA: TGTGCCAGCAGCCCCCCCCGGGACAGGGCTGTCACCGGGGAGCTGTTTTTT
CDR3 protein: CASSPPRDRAVTGELFF
D gene: TRBD1
J gene: TRBJ2-2
clone size: once
V gene: TRBV11-3

CDR3 DNA: TGTGCCAGCAGGCCACTAGCGGGCAGATTCTCCTACGAGCAGTACTTC
CDR3 protein: CASRPLAGRFSYEQYF
D gene: TRBD2
J gene: TRBJ2-7
clone size: once
V gene: TRBV28

CDR3 DNA: TGTGCCAGCAGCCGGAGAGACTATGGCTACACCTTC
CDR3 protein: CASSRRDYGYTF
D gene: NA
J gene: TRBJ1-2
clone size: NA
V gene: TRBV7-2

CDR3 DNA: TGTGCCAGCAGTAATACCTTGGACACTTCTAGCACAGATACGCAGTATTTT
CDR3 protein: CASSNTLDTSSTDTQYF
D gene: NA
J gene: TRBJ2-3
clone size: NA
V gene: TRBV27

CDR3 DNA: TGTGCCAGAAGCTTAGGCCTAGCGGGGAGACTCGTCGCCTACGAGCAGTACTTC
CDR3 protein: CARSLGLAGRLVAYEQYF
D gene: NA
J gene: TRBJ2-7
clone size: NA
V gene: TRBV7-5

CDR3 DNA: TGTGCCAGCAGTTGGTTGAGCGGGGGGGGAACCGGGGAGCTGTTTTTT
CDR3 protein: CASSWLSGGGTGELFF
D gene: TRBD2
J gene: TRBJ2-2
clone size: NA
V gene: TRBV6-6

CDR3 DNA: TGTGCCAGCAGCACCAGGGGGAATCAGCCCCAGCATTTT
CDR3 protein: CASSTRGNQPQHF
D gene: TRBD1
J gene: TRBJ1-5
clone size: NA
V gene: TRBV7-2

CDR3 DNA: TGCGCCAGCAGCTTAGGACAGGGATTTACTGAAGCTTTCTTT
CDR3 protein: CASSLGQGFTEAFF
D gene: TRBD1
J gene: TRBJ1-1
clone size: NA
V gene: TRBV5-1

CDR3 DNA: TGTGCCAGCAGCTTAGCTGTCCAGTCAAACACCATATATTTT
CDR3 protein: CASSLAVQSNTIYF
D gene: NA
J gene: TRBJ1-3
clone size: once
V gene: TRBV13

CDR3 DNA: TGTGCCAGCAGCTTAGAACTGTCAGGGGGCACTGAAGCTTTCTTT
CDR3 protein: CASSLELSGGTEAFF
D gene: TRBD1
J gene: TRBJ1-1
clone size: NA
V gene: TRBV7-2

CDR3 DNA: TGCGCCAGCAGCCAAGATGGGGGACAGGGGTATTCACCCCTCCACTTT
CDR3 protein: CASSQDGGQGYSPLHF
D gene: TRBD1
J gene: TRBJ1-6
clone size: NA
V gene: TRBV4-3

CDR3 DNA: TGTGCCAGCAGTTCCGGGGGGGCAGCTAATGAAAAACTGTTTTTT
CDR3 protein: CASSSGGAANEKLFF
D gene: NA
J gene: TRBJ1-4
clone size: once
V gene: TRBV6-5

CDR3 DNA: TGTGCCAGCAGGAGGGACAGGGCGAGCTATGGCTACACCTTC
CDR3 protein: CASRRDRASYGYTF
D gene: TRBD1
J gene: TRBJ1-2
clone size: once
V gene: TRBV6-5

CDR3 DNA: TGTGCCAGCAGCGGATCGGGGGGACCGAACACCGGGGAGCTGTTTTTT
CDR3 protein: CASSGSGGPNTGELFF
D gene: TRBD2
J gene: TRBJ2-2
clone size: NA
V gene: TRBV7-7

CDR3 DNA: TGTGCCAGCAGCTTACAGGGCTTGGGCACTGAAGCTTTCTTT
CDR3 protein: CASSLQGLGTEAFF
D gene: NA
J gene: TRBJ1-1
clone size: NA
V gene: TRBV11-2

CDR3 DNA: TGTGCCAGCAGCCTGCGGGAAGAAGCTTTCTTT
CDR3 protein: CASSLREEAFF
D gene: NA
J gene: TRBJ1-1
clone size: NA
V gene: TRBV5-5

CDR3 DNA: TGTGCCAGCAGCTTCACAGGGAACACTGAAGCTTTCTTT
CDR3 protein: CASSFTGNTEAFF
D gene: NA
J gene: TRBJ1-1
clone size: NA
V gene: TRBV11-2

CDR3 DNA: TGCGCCAGCAGTGAGACCCTAGCGGGGGGGTCGGATACGCAGTATTTT
CDR3 protein: CASSETLAGGSDTQYF
D gene: TRBD2
J gene: TRBJ2-3
clone size: NA
V gene: TRBV10-1

CDR3 DNA: TGTGCCAGCAGCGTATCCCAAGACAGGGGCCCCTATAATTCACCCCTCCACTTT
CDR3 protein: CASSVSQDRGPYNSPLHF
D gene: TRBD1
J gene: TRBJ1-6
clone size: NA
V gene: TRBV9

CDR3 DNA: TGTGCCAGCAGTCTCCGCGGGGGGGCCTACAATGAGCAGTTCTTC
CDR3 protein: CASSLRGGAYNEQFF
D gene: TRBD2
J gene: TRBJ2-1
clone size: NA
V gene: TRBV6-5

CDR3 DNA: TGCGCCAGCAGCACTCCCGGCACTAGCCGCGCCGGGGAGCTGTTTTTT
CDR3 protein: CASSTPGTSRAGELFF
D gene: NA
J gene: TRBJ2-2
clone size: NA
V gene: TRBV5-1

CDR3 DNA: TGTGCCAGCACTCCCCAGGGGGCACAGTACACCGGGGAGCTGTTTTTT
CDR3 protein: CASTPQGAQYTGELFF
D gene: TRBD1
J gene: TRBJ2-2
clone size: NA
V gene: TRBV2

CDR3 DNA: TGTGCCAGCAGTGGGACAGGGATGGTCTCTGGCTACACCTTC
CDR3 protein: CASSGTGMVSGYTF
D gene: TRBD1
J gene: TRBJ1-2
clone size: NA
V gene: TRBV6-1

CDR3 DNA: TGTGCCAGCAGCTACAGGGGCCATCAGCCCCAGCATTTT
CDR3 protein: CASSYRGHQPQHF
D gene: TRBD1
J gene: TRBJ1-5
clone size: NA
V gene: TRBV4-2

CDR3 DNA: TGTGCCAGTAGTAAGGACCGCGGGGGGAATTCACCCCTCCACTTT
CDR3 protein: CASSKDRGGNSPLHF
D gene: NA
J gene: TRBJ1-6
clone size: NA
V gene: TRBV19

CDR3 DNA: TGTGCCAGCAGTCTCCAAGTGGGGGGAACCTACGAGCAGTACTTC
CDR3 protein: CASSLQVGGTYEQYF
D gene: NA
J gene: TRBJ2-7
clone size: NA
V gene: TRBV27

CDR3 DNA: TGTGCCAGCAGCTTTGGGACAGGGCCTTCAGATACGCAGTATTTT
CDR3 protein: CASSFGTGPSDTQYF
D gene: TRBD1
J gene: TRBJ2-3
clone size: NA
V gene: TRBV5-6

CDR3 DNA: TGTGCCAGCAGCTTACGGGGAGCTAACTATGGCTACACCTTC
CDR3 protein: CASSLRGANYGYTF
D gene: NA
J gene: TRBJ1-2
clone size: few
V gene: TRBV11-2

CDR3 DNA: TGTGCCAGCGGGGCTAGACCCTACGAGCAGTACTTC
CDR3 protein: CASGARPYEQYF
D gene: NA
J gene: TRBJ2-7
clone size: few
V gene: TRBV2

CDR3 DNA: TGCGCCAGCAGCCAACCGGACAGGGGGTATCAGCCCCAGCATTTT
CDR3 protein: CASSQPDRGYQPQHF
D gene: TRBD1
J gene: TRBJ1-5
clone size: NA
V gene: TRBV4-1

CDR3 DNA: TGTGCCAGCAGTCCCCGACGGGGATACACCGGGGAGCTGTTTTTT
CDR3 protein: CASSPRRGYTGELFF
D gene: NA
J gene: TRBJ2-2
clone size: NA
V gene: TRBV27

CDR3 DNA: TGTGCCAGCAGCTTACTCAGGGGTGGGGCCAATCAGCCCCAGCATTTT
CDR3 protein: CASSLLRGGANQPQHF
D gene: NA
J gene: TRBJ1-5
clone size: once
V gene: TRBV7-2

CDR3 DNA: TGCGCCAGCAGCCAAGAGATGGGACAGCATAATTCACCCCTCCACTTT
CDR3 protein: CASSQEMGQHNSPLHF
D gene: TRBD1
J gene: TRBJ1-6
clone size: NA
V gene: TRBV4-1

CDR3 DNA: TGCGCCAGCAGCCCCCGGGACAGGGGTGGGTCAAGGGTAGAGCAGTTCTTC
CDR3 protein: CASSPRDRGGSRVEQFF
D gene: TRBD1
J gene: TRBJ2-1
clone size: once
V gene: TRBV4-1

CDR3 DNA: TGTGCCAGCAGCTACCCCACCGAAGACAGGGCTCGCGGCTACACCTTC
CDR3 protein: CASSYPTEDRARGYTF
D gene: TRBD1
J gene: TRBJ1-2
clone size: NA
V gene: TRBV5-4

CDR3 DNA: TGTGCCAGCAGATGGACAGGGGGCCCGCAAGAGACCCAGTACTTC
CDR3 protein: CASRWTGGPQETQYF
D gene: TRBD1
J gene: TRBJ2-5
clone size: NA
V gene: TRBV5-4

CDR3 DNA: TGCAGCGTCGGTGGGACAGGGGTGTCAGATACGCAGTATTTT
CDR3 protein: CSVGGTGVSDTQYF
D gene: TRBD1
J gene: TRBJ2-3
clone size: few
V gene: TRBV29-1